This TCR beta chain was sequenced in a study of cytomegalovirus exposure and HLA in healthy donors. General observations from the study: In a later analysis, fewer than 20,000 TCR beta sequences were associated with HLA alleles at 0.05 false discovery rate. Available immune exposure information was restricted to CMV serostatus only.

This PCR relied on a set of 60 Vbeta primers and 13 Jbeta primers. The protocol was immunoSEQ multiplex PCR, while the TCRdb copy is restricted to in-frame clones and leaves out a portion. This sample yields about 200,000 clones, of which less than 90% are seen a single time; roughly 0.33% belongs to the top ten. Healthy bone marrow donors formed the donor group. This clone showed up just once. Its specificity is not known. The CDR3 loop spans 14 amino acids. Trimming cost V 8 bases and J 6 bases, with 21 bases left between them. Germline V gene data show CDR1 as SGDLS and CDR2 as YYNGEE. This TCR was sampled from a woman under 40 in good health and CMV-seronegative. V gene TRBV9 combines with J gene TRBJ2-7, with a weak D call TRBD1 (5 bases). The sequencing sample was made of PBMCs. CDR3 DNA: TGTGCCAGGACAGTAATCTTCTTCCTCGCCGAGCAGTACTTC. Translation: CARTVIFFLAEQYF.